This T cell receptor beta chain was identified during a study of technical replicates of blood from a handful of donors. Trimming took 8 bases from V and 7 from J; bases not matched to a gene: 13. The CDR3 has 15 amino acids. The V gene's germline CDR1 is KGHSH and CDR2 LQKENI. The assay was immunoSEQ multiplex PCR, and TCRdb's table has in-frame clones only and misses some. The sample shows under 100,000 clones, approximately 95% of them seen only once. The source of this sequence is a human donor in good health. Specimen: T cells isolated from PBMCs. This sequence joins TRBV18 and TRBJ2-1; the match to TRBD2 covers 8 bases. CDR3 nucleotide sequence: TGTGCCAGCGTCATTGGCGGGAGGAGGGGGAATGAGCAGTTCTTC. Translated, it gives CASVIGGRRGNEQFF.